This TCR beta chain was recorded in a study of T cell responses to AZD1222 COVID-19 vaccine. Overall study: Second-dose intervals near 4 or 12 weeks were combined.

Germline lookup yields CDR1 KGHSH and CDR2 LQKENI. Trimming cost V 3 bases and J 2 bases, with 8 bases left between them. The CDR3 runs to 14 residues. Here immunoSEQ multiplex PCR was the method, and the copy in TCRdb shows in-frame clones only, minus some. The sample contains 75,000 to 100,000 clones, 65% to 90% of which appear only once. Comments on this clone: The target antigen is unknown.

Findings and limits, study-wide: It should be noted that donors were predominantly white British and more often female, and clonal diversity was possibly underestimated. Spike-wide vaccine-associated CD4 TCRs dominated at 160-218 and 743-854.

The chain has TRBV18 and TRBJ1-3; possibly TRBD1 for D (5 bases). The sequencing used peripheral blood, collected on day 0 of AZD1222 vaccination. This TCR derives from an adult in good health. The CDR3 region is CASSPTDTGNTIYF. CDR3 nucleotide sequence: TGTGCCAGCTCACCGACAGATACTGGAAACACCATATATTTT.